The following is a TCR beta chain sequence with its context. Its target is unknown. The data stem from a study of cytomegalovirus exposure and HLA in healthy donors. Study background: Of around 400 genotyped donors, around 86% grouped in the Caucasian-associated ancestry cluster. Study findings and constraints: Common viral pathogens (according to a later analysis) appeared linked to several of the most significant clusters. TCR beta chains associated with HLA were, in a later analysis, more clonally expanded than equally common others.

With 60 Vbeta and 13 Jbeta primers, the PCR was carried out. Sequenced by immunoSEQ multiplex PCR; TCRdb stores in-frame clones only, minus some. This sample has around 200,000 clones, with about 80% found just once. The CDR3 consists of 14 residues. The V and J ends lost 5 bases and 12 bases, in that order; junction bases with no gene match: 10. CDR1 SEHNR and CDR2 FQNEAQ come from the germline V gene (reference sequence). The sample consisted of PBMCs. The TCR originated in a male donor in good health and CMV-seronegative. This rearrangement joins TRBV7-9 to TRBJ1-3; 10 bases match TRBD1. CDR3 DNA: TGTGCCAGCAGCGACGGACAGGGGGAAAGTGGCATATATTTT. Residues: CASSDGQGESGIYF. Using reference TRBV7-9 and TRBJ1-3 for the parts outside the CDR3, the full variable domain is DTGVSQNPRHKITKRGQNVTFRCDPISEHNRLYWYRQTLGQGPEFLTYFQNEAQLEKSRLLSDRFSAERPKGSFSTLEIQRTEQGDSAMYLCASSDGQGESGIYFGEGSWLTVV.